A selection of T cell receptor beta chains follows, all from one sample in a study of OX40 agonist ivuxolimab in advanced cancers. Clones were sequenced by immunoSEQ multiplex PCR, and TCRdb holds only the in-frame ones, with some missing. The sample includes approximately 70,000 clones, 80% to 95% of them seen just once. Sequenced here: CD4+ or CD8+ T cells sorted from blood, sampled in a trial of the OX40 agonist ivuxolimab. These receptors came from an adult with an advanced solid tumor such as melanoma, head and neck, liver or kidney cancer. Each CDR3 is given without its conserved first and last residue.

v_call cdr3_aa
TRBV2 ASKGMLNTQY
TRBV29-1 SVRQGLNTGELF
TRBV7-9 ASSLDEIGEQF
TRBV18 ASSPIGTVGLAGANVLT
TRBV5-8 ATFPRRTEAF
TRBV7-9 ASTSWGGGFEKLF
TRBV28 ASSGQGEDTQY
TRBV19 ASSIGANSYEQY
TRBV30 AWSRPGQIDQPQH
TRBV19 ASSTDRTRVPYEQY
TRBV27 ASSRRGHEMIDEQY
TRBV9 ASSWRDRGADTQY
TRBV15 ATSSDGYQETQY